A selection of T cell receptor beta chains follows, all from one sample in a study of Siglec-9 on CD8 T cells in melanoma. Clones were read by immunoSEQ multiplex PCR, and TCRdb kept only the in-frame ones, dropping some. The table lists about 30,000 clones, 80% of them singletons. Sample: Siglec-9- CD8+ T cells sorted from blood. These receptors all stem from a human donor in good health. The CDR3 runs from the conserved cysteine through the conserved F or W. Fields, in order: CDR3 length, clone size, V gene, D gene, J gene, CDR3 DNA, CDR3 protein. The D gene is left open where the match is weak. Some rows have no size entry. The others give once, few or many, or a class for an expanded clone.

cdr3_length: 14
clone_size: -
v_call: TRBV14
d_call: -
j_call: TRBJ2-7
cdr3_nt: TGTGCCAGCAGCCTAAGCGGAGTCTCCTACGAGCAGTACTTC
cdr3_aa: CASSLSGVSYEQYF

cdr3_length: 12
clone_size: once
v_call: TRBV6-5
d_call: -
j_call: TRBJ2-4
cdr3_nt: TGTGCCAGCATGAACAGAAAAAACATTCAGTACTTC
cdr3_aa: CASMNRKNIQYF

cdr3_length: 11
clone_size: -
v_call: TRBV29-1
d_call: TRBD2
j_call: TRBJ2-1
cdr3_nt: TGCAGCGTTGTACGGCGGGGGGGCCCGTTCTTC
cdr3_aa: CSVVRRGGPFF

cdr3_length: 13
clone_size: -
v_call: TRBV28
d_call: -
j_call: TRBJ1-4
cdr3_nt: TGTGCCAGCAGCCCTCCCGGTAATGAAAAACTGTTTTTT
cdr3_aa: CASSPPGNEKLFF

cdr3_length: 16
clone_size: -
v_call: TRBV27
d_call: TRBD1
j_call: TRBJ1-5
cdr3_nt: TGTGCCAGCAGTTTATCAGGACAGGGGTTGTATCAGCCCCAGCATTTT
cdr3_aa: CASSLSGQGLYQPQHF

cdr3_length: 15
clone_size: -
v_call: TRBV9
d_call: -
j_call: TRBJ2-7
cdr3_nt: TGTGCCAGCAGCGTCTCCCCCGGGTACTCCTACGAGCAGTACTTC
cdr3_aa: CASSVSPGYSYEQYF

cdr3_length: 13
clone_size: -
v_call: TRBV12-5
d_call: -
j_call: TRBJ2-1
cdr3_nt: TGTGCTAGTGGTAGTTTCGGCTCCAATGAGCAGTTCTTC
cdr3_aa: CASGSFGSNEQFF

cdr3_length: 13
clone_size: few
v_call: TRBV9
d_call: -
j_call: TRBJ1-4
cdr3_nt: TGTGCCAGCAGCGAGTCGGGCATAGAAAAACTGTTTTTT
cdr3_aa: CASSESGIEKLFF

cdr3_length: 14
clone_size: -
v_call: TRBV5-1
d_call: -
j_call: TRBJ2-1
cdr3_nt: TGCGCCAGCAGCTTGGAAACAGGGTTCGATGAGCAGTTCTTC
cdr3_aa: CASSLETGFDEQFF

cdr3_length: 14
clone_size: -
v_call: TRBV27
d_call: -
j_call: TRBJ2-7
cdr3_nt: TGTGCCAGCAGTTTGACGGACAGACTTTTGGAGCAGTACTTC
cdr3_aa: CASSLTDRLLEQYF

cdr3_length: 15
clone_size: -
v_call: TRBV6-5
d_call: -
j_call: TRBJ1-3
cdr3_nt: TGTGCCAGCAGCCAAGACTGGGTTTCTGGAAACACCATATATTTT
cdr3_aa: CASSQDWVSGNTIYF